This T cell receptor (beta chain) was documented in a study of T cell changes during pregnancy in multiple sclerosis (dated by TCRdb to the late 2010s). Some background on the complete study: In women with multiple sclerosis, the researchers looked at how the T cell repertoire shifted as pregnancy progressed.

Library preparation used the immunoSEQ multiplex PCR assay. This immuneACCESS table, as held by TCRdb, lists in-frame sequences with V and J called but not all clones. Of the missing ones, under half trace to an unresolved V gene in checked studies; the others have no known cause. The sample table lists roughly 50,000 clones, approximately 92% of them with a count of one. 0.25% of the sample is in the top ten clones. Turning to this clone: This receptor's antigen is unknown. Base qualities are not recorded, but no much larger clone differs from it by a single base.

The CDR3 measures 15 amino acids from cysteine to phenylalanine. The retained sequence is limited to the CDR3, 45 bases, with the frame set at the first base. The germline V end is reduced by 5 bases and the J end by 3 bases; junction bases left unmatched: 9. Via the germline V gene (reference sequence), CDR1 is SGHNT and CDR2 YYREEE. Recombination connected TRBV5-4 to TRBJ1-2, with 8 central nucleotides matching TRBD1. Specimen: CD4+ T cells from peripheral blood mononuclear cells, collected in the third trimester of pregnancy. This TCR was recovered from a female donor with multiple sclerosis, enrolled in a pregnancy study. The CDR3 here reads CASRPGQGTDYGYTF. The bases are TGTGCCAGCAGGCCCGGACAGGGTACGGACTATGGCTACACCTTC.